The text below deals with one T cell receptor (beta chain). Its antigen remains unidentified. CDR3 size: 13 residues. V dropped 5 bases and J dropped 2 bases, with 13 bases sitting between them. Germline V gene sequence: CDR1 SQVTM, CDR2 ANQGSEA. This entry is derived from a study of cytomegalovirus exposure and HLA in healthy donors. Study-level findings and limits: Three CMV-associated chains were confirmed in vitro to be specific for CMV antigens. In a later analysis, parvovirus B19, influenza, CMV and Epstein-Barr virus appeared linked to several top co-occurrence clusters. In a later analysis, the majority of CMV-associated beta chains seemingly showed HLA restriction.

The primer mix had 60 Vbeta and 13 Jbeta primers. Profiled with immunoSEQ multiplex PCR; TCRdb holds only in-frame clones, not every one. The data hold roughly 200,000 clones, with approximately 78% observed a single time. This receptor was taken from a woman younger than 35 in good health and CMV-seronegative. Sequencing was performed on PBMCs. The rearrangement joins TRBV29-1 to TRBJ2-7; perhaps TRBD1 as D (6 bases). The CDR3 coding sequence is TGCAGCGTTAAGGCCCAGGGGCCCTACGAGCAGTACTTC. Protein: CSVKAQGPYEQYF.